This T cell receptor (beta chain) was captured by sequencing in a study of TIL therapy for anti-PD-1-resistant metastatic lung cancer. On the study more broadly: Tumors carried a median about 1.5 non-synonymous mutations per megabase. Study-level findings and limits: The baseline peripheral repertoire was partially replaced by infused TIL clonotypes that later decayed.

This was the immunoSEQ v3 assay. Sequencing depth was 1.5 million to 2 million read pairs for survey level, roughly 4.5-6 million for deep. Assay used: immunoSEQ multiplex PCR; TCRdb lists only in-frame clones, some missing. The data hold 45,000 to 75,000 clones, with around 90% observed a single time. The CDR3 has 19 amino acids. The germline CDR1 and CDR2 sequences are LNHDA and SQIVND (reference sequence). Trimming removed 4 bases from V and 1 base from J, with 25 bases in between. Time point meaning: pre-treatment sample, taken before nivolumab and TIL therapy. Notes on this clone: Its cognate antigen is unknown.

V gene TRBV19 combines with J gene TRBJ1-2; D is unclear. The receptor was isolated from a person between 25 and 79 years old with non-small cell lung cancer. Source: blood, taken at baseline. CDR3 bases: TGTGCCAGTAGTACCCGGGCGGCGATGACTTTAATGCTTAACTATGGCTACACCTTC. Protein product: CASSTRAAMTLMLNYGYTF.